Listed below are T cell receptor beta chains from one sample, sequenced in a study of early T cells in non-severe SARS-CoV-2 infection. MiXCR, applied by TCRdb to the 5' RACE reads, yields one record per CDR3 protein. The data hold about 50,000 distinct CDR3 sequences, with less than 15% observed a single time. Sequenced sample: whole blood. The receptors here all came from an adult who was a healthcare worker with PCR-confirmed SARS-CoV-2 infection or an uninfected control (not recorded which). Both conserved end residues are part of each CDR3. D genes are given only for firm matches. Only some rows state a clone size, as once, few, many or a class for expanded clones.

>TRBD1|TRBJ1-2|TRBV5-1|15|few
TGCGCCAGCAGCTTTTGGGACAGGGAGAACTATGGCTACACCTTC
CASSFWDRENYGYTF
>-|TRBJ1-4|TRBV5-1|13|many
TGCGCCAGCAGCCCGTCACCAGGTGAAAAACTGTTTTTT
CASSPSPGEKLFF
>-|TRBJ2-7|TRBV7-9|12|many
TGTGCCAGCAGTCGACTAGAGAACGAGCAGTACTTC
CASSRLENEQYF
>-|TRBJ1-4|TRBV20-1|12|many
TGCAGTGCTAGGATCCCCAATGAAAAACTGTTTTTT
CSARIPNEKLFF
>TRBD1|TRBJ2-7|TRBV7-2|13|-
TGTGCCAGCAGCTTCGACAGGGGTGAAGAGCAGTACTTC
CASSFDRGEEQYF
>-|TRBJ1-4|TRBV28|19|-
TGTGCCAGCAGCCCTTCAAGTTGGGACGACTACTTTGGGGATGAAAAACTGTTTTTT
CASSPSSWDDYFGDEKLFF
>-|TRBJ1-2|TRBV12-3/TRBV12-4|14|-
TGTGCCAGCACACGACAGCTTACTAACTATGGCTACACCTTC
CASTRQLTNYGYTF
>-|TRBJ1-6|TRBV21-1|15|few
TGTGCCAGCAGCAGCCCGGACAGGGTAAATTCACCCCTCCACTTT
CASSSPDRVNSPLHF
>-|TRBJ1-5|TRBV6-1|13|many
TGTGCCAGCTCCCCCCAGGGTGGCCAGCCCCAGCATTTT
CASSPQGGQPQHF
>TRBD1|TRBJ1-4|TRBV7-9|18|many
TGTGCCAGCAGCCGGGCCTCGACAGGGGCAACAACTAATGAAAAACTGTTTTTT
CASSRASTGATTNEKLFF